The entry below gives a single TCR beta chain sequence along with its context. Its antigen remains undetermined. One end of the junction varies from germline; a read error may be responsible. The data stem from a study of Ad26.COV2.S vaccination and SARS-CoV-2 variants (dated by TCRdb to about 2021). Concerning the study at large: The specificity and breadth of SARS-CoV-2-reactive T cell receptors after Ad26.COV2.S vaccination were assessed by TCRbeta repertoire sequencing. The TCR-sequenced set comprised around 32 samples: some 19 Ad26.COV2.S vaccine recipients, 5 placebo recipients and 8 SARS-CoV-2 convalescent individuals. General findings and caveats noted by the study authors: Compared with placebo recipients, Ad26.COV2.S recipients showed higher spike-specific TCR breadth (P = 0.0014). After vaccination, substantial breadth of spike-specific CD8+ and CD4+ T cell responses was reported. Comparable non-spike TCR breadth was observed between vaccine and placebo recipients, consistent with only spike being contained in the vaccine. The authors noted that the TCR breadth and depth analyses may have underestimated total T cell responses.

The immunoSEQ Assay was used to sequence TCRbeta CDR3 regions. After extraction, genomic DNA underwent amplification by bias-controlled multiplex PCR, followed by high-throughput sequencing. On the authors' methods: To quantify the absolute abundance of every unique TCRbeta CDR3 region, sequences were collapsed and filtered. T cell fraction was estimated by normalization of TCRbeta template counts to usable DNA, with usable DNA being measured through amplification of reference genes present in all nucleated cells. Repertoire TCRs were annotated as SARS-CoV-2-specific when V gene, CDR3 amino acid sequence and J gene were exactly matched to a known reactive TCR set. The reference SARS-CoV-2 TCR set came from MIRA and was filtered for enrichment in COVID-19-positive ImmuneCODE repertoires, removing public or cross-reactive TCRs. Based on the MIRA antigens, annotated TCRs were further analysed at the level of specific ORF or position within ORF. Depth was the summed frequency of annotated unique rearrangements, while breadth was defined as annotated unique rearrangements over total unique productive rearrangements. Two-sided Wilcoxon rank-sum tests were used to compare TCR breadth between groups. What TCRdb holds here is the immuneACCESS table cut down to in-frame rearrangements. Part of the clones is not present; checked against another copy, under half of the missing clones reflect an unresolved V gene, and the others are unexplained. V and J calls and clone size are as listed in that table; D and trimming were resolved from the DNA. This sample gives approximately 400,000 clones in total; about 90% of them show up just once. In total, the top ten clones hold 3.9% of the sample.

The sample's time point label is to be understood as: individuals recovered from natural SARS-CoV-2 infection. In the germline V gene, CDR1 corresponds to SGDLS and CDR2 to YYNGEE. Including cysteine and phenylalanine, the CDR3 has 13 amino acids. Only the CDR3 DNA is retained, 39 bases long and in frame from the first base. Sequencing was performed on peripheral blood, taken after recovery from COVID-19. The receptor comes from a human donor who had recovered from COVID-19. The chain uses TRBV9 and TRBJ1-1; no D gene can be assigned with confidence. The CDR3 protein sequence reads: CASSVVGNAEAFF. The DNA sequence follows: TGTGCCAGCAGCGTAGTGGGGAACGCTGAAGCTTTCTTT.